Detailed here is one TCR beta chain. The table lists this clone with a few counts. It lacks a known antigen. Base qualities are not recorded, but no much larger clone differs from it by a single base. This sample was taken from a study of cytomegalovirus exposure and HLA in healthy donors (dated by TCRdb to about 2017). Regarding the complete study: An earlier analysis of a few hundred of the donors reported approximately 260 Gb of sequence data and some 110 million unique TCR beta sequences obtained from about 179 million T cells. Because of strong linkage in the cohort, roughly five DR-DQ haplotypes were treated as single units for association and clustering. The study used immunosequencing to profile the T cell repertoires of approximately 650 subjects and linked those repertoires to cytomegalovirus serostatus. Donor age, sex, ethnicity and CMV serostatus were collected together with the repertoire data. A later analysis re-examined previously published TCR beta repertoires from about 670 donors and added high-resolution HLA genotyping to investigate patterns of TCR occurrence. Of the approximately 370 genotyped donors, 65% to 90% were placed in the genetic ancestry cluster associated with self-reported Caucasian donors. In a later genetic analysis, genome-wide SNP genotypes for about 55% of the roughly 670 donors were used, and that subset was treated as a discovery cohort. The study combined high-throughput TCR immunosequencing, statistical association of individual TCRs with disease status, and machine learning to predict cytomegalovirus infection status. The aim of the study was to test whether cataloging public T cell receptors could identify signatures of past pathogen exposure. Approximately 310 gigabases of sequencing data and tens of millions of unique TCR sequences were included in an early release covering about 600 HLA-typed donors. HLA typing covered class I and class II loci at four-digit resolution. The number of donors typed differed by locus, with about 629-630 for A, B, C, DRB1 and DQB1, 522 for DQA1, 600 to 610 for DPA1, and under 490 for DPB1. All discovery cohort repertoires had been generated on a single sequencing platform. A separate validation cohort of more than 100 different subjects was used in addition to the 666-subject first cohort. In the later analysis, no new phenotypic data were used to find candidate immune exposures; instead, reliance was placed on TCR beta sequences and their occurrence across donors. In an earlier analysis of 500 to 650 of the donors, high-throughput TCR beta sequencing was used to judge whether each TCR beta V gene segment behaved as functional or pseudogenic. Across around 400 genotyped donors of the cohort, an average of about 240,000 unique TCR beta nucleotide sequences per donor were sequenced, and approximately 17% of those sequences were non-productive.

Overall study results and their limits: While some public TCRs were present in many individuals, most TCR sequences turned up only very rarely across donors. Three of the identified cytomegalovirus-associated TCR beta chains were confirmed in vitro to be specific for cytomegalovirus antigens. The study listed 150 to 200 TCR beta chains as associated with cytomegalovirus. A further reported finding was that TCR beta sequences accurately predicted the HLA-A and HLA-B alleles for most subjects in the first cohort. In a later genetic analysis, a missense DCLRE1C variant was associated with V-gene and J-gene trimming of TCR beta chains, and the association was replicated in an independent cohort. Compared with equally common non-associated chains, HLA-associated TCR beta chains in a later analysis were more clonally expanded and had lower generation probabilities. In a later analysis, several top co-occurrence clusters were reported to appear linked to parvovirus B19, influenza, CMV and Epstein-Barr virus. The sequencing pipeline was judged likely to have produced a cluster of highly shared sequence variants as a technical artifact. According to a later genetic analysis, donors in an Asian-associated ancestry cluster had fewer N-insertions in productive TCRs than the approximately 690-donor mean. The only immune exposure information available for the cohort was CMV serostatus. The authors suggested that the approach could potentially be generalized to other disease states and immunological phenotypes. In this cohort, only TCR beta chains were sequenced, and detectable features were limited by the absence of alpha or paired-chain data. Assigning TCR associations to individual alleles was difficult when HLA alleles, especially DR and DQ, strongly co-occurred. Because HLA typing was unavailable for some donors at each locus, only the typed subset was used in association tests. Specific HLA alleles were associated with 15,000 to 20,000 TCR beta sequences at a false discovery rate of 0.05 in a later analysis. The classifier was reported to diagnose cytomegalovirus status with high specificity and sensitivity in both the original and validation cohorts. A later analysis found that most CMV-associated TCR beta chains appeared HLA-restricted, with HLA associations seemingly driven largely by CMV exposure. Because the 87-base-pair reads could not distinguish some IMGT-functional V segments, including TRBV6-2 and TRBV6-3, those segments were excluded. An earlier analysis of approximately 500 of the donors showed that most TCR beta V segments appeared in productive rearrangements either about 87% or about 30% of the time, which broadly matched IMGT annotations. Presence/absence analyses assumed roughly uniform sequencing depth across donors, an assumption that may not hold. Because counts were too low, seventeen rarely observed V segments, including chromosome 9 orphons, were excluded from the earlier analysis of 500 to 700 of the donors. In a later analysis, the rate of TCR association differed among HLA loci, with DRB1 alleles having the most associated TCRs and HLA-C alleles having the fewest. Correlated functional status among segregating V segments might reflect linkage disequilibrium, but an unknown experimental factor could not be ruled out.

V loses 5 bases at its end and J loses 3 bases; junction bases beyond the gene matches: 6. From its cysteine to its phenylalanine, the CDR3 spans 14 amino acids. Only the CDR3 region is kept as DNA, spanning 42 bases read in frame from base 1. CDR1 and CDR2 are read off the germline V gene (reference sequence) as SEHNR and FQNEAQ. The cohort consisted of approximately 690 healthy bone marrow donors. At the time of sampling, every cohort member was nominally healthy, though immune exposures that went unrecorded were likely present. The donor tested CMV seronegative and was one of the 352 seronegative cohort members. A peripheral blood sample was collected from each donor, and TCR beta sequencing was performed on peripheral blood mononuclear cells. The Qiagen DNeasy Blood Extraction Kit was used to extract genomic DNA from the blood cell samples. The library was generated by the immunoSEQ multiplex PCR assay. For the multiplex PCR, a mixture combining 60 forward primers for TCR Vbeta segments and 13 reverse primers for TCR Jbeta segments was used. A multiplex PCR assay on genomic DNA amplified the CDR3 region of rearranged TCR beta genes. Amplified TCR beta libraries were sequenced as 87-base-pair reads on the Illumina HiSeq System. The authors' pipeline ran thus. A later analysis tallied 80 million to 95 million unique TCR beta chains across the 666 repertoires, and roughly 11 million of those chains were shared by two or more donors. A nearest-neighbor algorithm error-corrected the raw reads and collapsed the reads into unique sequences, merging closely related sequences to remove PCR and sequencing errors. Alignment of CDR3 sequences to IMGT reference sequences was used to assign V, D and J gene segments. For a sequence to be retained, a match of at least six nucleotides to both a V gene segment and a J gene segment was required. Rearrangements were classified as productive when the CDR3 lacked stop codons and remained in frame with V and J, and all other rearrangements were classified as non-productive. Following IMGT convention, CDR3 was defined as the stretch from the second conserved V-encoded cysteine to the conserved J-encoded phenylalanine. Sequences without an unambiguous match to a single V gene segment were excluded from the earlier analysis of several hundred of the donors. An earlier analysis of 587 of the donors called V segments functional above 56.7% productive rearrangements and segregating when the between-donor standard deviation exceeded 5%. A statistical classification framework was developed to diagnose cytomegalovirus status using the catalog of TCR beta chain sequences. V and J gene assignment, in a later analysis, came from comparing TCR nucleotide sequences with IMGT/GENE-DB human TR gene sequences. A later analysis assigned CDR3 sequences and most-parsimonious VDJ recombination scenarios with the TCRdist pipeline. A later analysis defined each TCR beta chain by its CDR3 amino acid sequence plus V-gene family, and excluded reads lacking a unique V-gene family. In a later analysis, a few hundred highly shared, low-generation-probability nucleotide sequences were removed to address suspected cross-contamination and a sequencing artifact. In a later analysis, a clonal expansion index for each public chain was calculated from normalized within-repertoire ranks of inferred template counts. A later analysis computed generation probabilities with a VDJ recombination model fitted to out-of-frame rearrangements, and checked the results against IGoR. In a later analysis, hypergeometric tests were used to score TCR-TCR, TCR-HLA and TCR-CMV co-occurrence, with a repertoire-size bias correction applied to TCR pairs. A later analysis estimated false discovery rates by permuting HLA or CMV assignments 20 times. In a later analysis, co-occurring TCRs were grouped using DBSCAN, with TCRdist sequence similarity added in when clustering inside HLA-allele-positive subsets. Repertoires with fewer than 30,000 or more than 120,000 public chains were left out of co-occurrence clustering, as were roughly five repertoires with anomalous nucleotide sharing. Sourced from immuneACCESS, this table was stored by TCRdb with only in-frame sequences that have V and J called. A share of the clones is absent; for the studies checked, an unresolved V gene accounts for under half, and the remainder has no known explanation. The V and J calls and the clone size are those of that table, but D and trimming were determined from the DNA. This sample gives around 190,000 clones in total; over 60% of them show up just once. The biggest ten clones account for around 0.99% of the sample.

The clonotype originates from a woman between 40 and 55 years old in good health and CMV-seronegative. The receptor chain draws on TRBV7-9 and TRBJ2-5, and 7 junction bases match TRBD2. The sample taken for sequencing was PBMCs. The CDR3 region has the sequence CASSPGTNEETQYF. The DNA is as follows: TGTGCCAGCAGCCCCGGGACTAACGAAGAGACCCAGTACTTC.